This T cell receptor beta chain was identified during a study of cytomegalovirus exposure and HLA in healthy donors. Concerning this clone itself: Its antigen is unknown.

Notes on the study in general: Analyses of presence and absence presupposed an approximately uniform sequencing depth across donors. A later analysis associated 15,000 to 20,000 TCR beta sequences with HLA alleles at a 0.05 false discovery rate. Later analysis showed most CMV-associated TCR beta chains appearing HLA-restricted. A later analysis reportedly identified an Asian-associated ancestry cluster as carrying fewer N-insertions than the approximately 670-donor mean.

PCR employed 60 Vbeta and 13 Jbeta primers. The assay was immunoSEQ multiplex PCR, and TCRdb's table has in-frame clones only and misses some. The sample holds approximately 130,000 clones, 65% to 80% seen once. Germline assignment: CDR1 KGHSH and CDR2 LQKENI. This CDR3 contains 17 residues. The trim removed 3 bases at V and 0 bases at J, leaving 6 bases unmatched. Sequenced material: PBMCs. The V gene is TRBV18, the J gene TRBJ2-2; the match to TRBD2 covers 8 bases. This TCR was recovered from a man aged 25 to 45 in good health and CMV-seronegative. The DNA of the CDR3 is TGTGCCAGCTCACCTCTTAGCGGGGCTGCGAACACCGGGGAGCTGTTTTTT. Residues: CASSPLSGAANTGELFF.